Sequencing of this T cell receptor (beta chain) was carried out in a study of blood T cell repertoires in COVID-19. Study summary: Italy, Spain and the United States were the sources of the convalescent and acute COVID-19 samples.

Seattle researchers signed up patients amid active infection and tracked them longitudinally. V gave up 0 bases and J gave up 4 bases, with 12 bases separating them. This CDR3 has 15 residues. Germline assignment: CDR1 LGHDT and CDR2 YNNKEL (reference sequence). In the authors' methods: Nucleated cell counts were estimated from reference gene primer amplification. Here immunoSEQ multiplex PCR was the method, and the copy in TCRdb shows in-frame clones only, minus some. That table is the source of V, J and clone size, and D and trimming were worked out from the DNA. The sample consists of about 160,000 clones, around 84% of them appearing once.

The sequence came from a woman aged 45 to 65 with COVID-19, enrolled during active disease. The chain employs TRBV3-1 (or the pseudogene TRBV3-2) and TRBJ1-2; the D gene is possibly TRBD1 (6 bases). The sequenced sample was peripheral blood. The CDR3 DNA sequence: TGTGCCAGCAGCCAAGATTGGGGGGGCGGCTATGGCTACACCTTC. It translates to CASSQDWGGGYGYTF.